This T cell receptor (beta chain) was recorded in a study of T cells in Graves' hyperthyroidism and ophthalmopathy. General study findings and limits: Ophthalmopathy onset followed model prediction by a median about six months. Through a model of 13 V-J features, ophthalmopathy was separated from stable hyperthyroidism.

RNA transcripts gave rise to amplified TCR beta CDR3 regions. First-round RT-PCR targeting the TCR CDR3 was performed with the HTBI primer set. TCRdb reprocessed the multiplex PCR reads via MiXCR and lists one record per CDR3 protein. The top ten clones hold around 8% of a sample with 610,000 or so distinct CDR3 sequences, approximately 44% of them seen once. This clonotype was seen repeatedly, ten times or more. Its antigen is undetermined. The germline V and J ends were trimmed by 6 bases and 0 bases, with 11 bases remaining between them. The CDR3 sequence is 15 residues long. Germline-derived CDR1 and CDR2 are MNHNY and SVGAGI (reference sequence). Graves' hyperthyroidism showing no ophthalmopathy progression within 18 months was considered stable.

Specimen: peripheral blood or thyroid tissue (not recorded which). V is TRBV6-6 and J is TRBJ1-4; D may be TRBD1 (5 bases). This TCR derives from a young woman with Graves' hyperthyroidism. In DNA form, the CDR3 reads TGTGCCAGCAGACCCGGACAAGCAACTAATGAAAAACTGTTTTTT. Its translation: CASRPGQATNEKLFF.